This TCR beta chain was sequenced during a study of cytotoxic CD8 clonotypes in ibrutinib-treated CLL. Measured with immunoSEQ multiplex PCR; TCRdb has only the in-frame clones, and not every one. The sample holds hundreds of thousands of clones, about 77% seen once. Germline assignment: CDR1 DFQATT and CDR2 SNEGSKA (reference sequence). This CDR3 comprises 11 residues. The V end lost 0 bases, the J end lost 11 bases, and 10 bases lay between the germline ends. This sample comprised PBMCs, obtained before ibrutinib treatment. V gene TRBV20-1 combines with J gene TRBJ1-1; D unclear. This receptor was obtained from a human donor with chronic lymphocytic leukemia. The CDR3 protein is CSARDSYKAFF. CDR3 DNA: TGCAGTGCTAGAGATTCATATAAGGCTTTCTTT.